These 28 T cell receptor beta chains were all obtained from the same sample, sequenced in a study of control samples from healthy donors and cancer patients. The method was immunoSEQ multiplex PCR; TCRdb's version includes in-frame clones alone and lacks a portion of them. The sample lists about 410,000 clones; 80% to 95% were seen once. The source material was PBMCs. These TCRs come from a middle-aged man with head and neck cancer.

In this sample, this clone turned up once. The CDR3 here is CASSQEDRRELYEKLFF. CDR3 in DNA: TGTGCCAGCAGCCAAGAAGACCGGCGAGAGCTATATGAAAAACTGTTTTTT. J is TRBJ1-4 and V is TRBV4-2; D gene unclear. Germline V gene sequence: CDR1 LGHNA, CDR2 YNFKEQ. V shed 0 bases and J shed 6 bases, with 17 bases lying between them. This CDR3 spans 17 amino acids.

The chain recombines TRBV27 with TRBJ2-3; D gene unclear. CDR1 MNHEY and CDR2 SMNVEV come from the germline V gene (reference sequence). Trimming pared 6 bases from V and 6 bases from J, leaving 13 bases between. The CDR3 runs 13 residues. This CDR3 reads CASRDPIRDTQYF. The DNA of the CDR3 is TGTGCCAGCAGGGACCCCATACGGGATACGCAGTATTTT.

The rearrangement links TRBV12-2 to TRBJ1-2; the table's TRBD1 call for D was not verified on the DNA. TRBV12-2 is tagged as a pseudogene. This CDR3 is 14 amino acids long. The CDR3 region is CASRFRGRLDGYTF. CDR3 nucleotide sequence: TGTGCAAGTCGCTTCAGGGGTCGGTTAGACGGCTACACCTTC.

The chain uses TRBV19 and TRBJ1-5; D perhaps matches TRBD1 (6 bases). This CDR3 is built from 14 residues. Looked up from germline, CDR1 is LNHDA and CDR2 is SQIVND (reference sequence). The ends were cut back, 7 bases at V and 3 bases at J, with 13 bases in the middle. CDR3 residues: CASIPQGHNQPQHF. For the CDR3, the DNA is TGTGCCAGTATTCCACAGGGTCACAATCAGCCCCAGCATTTT.

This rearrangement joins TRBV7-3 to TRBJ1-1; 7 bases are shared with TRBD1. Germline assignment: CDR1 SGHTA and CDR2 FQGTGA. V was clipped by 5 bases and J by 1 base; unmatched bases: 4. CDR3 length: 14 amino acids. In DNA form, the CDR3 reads TGTGCCAGCAGCATAGACAGGGCGAACACTGAAGCTTTCTTT. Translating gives CASSIDRANTEAFF.

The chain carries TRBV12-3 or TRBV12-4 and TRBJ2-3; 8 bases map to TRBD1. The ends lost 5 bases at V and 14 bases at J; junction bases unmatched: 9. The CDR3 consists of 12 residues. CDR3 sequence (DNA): TGTGCCAGCAGTCCGACGGGACAGGTAGGGTATTTT. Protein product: CASSPTGQVGYF.

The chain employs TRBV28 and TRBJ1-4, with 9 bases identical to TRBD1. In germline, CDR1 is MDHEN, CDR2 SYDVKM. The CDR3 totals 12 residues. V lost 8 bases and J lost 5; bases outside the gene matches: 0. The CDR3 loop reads CASGQGNEKLFF. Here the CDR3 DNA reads TGTGCCAGCGGACAGGGGAATGAAAAACTGTTTTTT.

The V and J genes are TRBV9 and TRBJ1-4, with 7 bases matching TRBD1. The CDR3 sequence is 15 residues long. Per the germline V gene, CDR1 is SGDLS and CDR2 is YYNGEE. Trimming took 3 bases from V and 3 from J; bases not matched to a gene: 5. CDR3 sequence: CASSALDRSNEKLFF. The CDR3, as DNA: TGTGCCAGCAGCGCCCTGGACAGGTCTAATGAAAAACTGTTTTTT.

The CDR3 spells CASSTDRGPQEPQHF. The DNA for the CDR3 is TGTGCCAGCTCAACGGACAGGGGCCCCCAGGAGCCCCAGCATTTT. V usage is TRBV18 and J usage is TRBJ1-5; 9 nucleotides align to TRBD1. The CDR3 has 15 residues. Germline loops: CDR1 KGHSH, CDR2 LQKENI. The junction had 10 bases not matched to a gene; V was cut back by 5 bases and J by 8 bases.

CDR3 DNA sequence: TGCGCCAGCAGCCACCTAAGGGGCTACGAGCAGTACTTC. Encoded protein: CASSHLRGYEQYF. The rearrangement links TRBV4-1 to TRBJ2-7; a weak D match, TRBD1 (5 bases). The germline gives CDR1 MGHRA, CDR2 YSYEKL. V gave up 3 bases and J gave up 3 bases, with 9 bases separating them. There are 13 residues in the CDR3.

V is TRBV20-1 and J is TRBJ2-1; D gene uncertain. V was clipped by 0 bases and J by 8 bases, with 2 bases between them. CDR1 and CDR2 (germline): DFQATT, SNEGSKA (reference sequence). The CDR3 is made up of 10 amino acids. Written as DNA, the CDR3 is TGCAGTGCTAGAGAGGATGAGCAGTTCTTC. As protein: CSAREDEQFF.

CDR3 amino acids: CAITASTPNTEAFF. The CDR3 DNA follows: TGTGCCATCACCGCATCAACACCGAACACTGAAGCTTTCTTT. This chain links TRBV10-3 with TRBJ1-1; unclear D gene. The CDR3 consists of 14 residues. Germline CDR1 reads ENHRY; CDR2 reads SYGVKD. The V end was cut by 7 bases, the J end by 1 base, with 13 bases between.

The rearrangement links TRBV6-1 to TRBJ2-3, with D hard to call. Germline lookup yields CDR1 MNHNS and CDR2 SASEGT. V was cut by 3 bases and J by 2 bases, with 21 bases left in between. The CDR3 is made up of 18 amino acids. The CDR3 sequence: CASSESPAQLAFTDTQYF. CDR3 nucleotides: TGTGCCAGCAGTGAGAGCCCGGCCCAACTCGCGTTCACAGATACGCAGTATTTT.

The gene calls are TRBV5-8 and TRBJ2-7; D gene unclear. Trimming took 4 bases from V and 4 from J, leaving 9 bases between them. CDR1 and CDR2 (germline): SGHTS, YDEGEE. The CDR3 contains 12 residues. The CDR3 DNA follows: TGTGCCAGCAGCCAACCCATTTACGAGCAGTACTTC. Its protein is CASSQPIYEQYF. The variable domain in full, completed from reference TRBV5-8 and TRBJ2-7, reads EAGVTQSPTHLIKTRGQQATLRCSPISGHTSVYWYQQALGLGLQFLLWYDEGEERNRGNFPPRFSGRQFPNYSSELNVNALELEDSALYLCASSQPIYEQYFGPGTRLTVT.

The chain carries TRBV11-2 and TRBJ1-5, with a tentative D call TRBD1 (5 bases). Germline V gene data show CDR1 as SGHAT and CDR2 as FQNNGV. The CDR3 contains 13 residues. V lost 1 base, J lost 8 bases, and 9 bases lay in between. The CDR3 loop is CASSLGVGEPQHF. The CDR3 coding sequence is TGTGCCAGCAGCTTAGGGGTAGGGGAGCCCCAGCATTTT.

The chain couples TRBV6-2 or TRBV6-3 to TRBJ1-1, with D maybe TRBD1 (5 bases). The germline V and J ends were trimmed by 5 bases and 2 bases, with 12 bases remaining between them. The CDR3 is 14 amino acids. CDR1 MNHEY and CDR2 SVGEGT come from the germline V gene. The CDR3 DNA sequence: TGTGCCAGCAGTCCGACAGCTGCTAACACTGAAGCTTTCTTT. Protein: CASSPTAANTEAFF.

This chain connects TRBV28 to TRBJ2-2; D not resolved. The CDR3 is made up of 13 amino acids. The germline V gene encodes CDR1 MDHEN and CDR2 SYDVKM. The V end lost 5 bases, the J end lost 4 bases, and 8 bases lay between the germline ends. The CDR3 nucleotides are TGTGCCAGCAGTCCCTACGGCACCGGGGAGCTGTTTTTT. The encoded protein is CASSPYGTGELFF.

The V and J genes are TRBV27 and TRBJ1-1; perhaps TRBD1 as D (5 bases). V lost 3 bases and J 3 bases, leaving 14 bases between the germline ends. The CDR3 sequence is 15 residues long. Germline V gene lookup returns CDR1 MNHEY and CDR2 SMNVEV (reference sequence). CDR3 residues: CASSFRGEVHTEAFF. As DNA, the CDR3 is TGTGCCAGCAGTTTTCGGGGGGAGGTCCACACTGAAGCTTTCTTT.

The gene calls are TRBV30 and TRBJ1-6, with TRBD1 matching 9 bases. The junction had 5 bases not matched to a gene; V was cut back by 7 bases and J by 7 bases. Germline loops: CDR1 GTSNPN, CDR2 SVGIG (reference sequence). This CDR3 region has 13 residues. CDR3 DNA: TGTGCCTTCCGGACAGGGGTAAATTCACCCCTCCACTTT. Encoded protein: CAFRTGVNSPLHF. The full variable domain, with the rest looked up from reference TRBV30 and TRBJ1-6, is SQTIHQWPATLVQPVGSPLSLECTVEGTSNPNLYWYRQAAGRGLQLLFYSVGIGQISSEVPQNLSASRPQDRQFILSSKKLLLSDSGFYLCAFRTGVNSPLHFGNGTRLTVT.

CDR3 coding DNA: TGTGCCAGCAGCCCCACGGGACAGGGGAACACCGGGGAGCTGTTTTTT. It encodes CASSPTGQGNTGELFF. The V call is TRBV9, the J call TRBJ2-2, with 9 bases that match TRBD1. CDR3 length: 16 residues. Germline CDR1 reads SGDLS; CDR2 reads YYNGEE. V lost 4 bases to trimming and J lost 1 base; unmatched junction nucleotides: 5.

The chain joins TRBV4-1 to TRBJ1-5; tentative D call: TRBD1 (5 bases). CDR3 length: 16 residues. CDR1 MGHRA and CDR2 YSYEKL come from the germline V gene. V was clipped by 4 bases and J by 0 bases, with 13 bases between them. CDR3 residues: CASSRVLTDSNQPQHF. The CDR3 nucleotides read TGCGCCAGCAGCCGCGTTTTGACAGATAGCAATCAGCCCCAGCATTTT.

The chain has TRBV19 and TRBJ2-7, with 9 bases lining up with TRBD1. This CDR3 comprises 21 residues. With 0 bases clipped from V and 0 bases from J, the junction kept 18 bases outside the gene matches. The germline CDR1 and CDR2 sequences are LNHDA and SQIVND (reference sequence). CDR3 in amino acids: CASSIDYPPGQGRLYSYEQYF. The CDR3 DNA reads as TGTGCCAGTAGTATAGATTACCCGCCGGGACAGGGCCGCCTCTACTCCTACGAGCAGTACTTC.

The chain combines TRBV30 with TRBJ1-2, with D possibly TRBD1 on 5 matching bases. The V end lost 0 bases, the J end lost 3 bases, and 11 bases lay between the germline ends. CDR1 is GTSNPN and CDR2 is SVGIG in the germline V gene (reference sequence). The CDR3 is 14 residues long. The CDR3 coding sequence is TGTGCCTGGAGTGTACTGGGGGAAGACTATGGCTACACCTTC. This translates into CAWSVLGEDYGYTF.

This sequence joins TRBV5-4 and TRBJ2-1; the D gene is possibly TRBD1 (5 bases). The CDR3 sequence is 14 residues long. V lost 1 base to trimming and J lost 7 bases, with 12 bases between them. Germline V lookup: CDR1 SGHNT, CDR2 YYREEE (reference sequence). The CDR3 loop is CASSLSQGWNEQFF. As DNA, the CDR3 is TGTGCCAGCAGCTTGTCGCAGGGATGGAATGAGCAGTTCTTC.

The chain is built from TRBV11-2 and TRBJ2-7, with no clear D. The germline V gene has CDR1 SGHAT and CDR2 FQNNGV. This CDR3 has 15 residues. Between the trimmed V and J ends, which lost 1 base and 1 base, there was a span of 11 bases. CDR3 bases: TGTGCCAGCAGCTTAGCGTCCGTGCGGTCCTACGAGCAGTACTTC. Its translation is CASSLASVRSYEQYF.

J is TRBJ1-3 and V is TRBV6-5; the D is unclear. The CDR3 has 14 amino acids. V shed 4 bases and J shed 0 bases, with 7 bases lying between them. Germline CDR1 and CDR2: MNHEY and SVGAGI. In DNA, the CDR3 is TGTGCCAGCAGTTCTCAGTACTCTGGAAACACCATATATTTT. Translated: CASSSQYSGNTIYF.

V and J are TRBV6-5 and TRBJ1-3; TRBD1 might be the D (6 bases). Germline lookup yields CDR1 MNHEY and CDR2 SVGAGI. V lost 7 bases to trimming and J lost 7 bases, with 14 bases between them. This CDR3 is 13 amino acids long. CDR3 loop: CASTISQGNTIYF. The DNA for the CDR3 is TGTGCCAGCACCATTTCACAGGGTAACACCATATATTTT.

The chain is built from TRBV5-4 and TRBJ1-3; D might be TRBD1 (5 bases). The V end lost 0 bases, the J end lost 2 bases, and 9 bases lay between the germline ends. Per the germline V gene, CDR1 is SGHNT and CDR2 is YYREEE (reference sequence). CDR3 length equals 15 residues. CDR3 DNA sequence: TGTGCCAGCAGCTTGGCCCAGGGAACTGGAAACACCATATATTTT. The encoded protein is CASSLAQGTGNTIYF.